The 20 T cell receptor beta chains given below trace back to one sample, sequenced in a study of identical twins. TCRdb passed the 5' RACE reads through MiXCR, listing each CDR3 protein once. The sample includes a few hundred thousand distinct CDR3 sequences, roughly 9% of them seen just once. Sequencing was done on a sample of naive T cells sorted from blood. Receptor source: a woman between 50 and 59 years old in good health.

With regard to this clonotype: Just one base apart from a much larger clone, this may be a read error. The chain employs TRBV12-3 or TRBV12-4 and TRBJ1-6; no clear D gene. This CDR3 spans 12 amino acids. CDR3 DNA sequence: TGTGCCAGCACTAATTATAAGTCACCCCTCCACTTT. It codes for CASTNYKSPLHF.

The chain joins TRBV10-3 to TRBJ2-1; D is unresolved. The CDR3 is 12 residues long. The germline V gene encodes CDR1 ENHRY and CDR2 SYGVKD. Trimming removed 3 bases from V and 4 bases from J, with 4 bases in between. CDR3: CAISEGYNEQFF. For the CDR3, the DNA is TGTGCCATCAGTGAAGGGTACAATGAGCAGTTCTTC.

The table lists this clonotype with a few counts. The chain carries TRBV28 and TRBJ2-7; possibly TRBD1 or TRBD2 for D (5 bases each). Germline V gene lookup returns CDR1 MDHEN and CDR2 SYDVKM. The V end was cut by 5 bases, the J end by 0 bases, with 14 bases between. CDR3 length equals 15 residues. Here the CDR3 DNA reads TGTGCCAGCAGTGATGATGGGGGACGCTCCTACGAGCAGTACTTC. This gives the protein CASSDDGGRSYEQYF.

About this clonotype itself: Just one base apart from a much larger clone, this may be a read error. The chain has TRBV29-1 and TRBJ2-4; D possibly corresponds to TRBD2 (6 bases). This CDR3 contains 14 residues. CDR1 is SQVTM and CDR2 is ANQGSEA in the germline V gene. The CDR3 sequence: CGVVEGRAKNIQYF. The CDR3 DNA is TGCGGCGTTGTGGAGGGTCGGGCCAAAAACATTCAGTACTTC.

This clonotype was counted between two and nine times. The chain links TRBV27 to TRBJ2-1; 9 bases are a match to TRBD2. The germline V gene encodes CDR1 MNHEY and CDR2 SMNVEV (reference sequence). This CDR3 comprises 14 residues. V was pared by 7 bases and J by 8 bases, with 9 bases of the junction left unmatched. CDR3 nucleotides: TGTGCCAGCAAAATGATAGCGGGAGTCCATGAGCAGTTCTTC. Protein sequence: CASKMIAGVHEQFF.

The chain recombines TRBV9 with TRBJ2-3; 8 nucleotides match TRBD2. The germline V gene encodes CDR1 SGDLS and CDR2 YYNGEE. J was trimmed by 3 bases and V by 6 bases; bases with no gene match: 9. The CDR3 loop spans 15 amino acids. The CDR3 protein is CASTQLADITDTQYF. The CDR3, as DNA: TGTGCCAGCACCCAACTAGCGGATATTACAGATACGCAGTATTTT.

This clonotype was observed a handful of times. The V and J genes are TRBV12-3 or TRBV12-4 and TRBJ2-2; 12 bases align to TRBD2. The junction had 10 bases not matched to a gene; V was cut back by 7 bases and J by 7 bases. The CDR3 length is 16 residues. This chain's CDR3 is CASNFRLAGAVGELFF. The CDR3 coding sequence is TGTGCCAGCAATTTCCGACTAGCGGGAGCGGTCGGGGAGCTGTTTTTT.

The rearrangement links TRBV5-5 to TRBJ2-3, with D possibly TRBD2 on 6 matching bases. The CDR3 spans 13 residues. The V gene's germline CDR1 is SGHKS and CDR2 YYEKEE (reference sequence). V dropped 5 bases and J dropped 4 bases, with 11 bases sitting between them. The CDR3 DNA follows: TGTGCCAGCAGGCGGGATCTACCAGATACGCAGTATTTT. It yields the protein CASRRDLPDTQYF.

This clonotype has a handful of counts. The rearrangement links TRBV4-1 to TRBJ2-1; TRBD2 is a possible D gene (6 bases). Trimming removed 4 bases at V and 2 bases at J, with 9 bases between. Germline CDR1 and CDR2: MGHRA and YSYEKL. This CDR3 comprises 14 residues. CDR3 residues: CASSLAETYNEQFF. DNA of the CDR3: TGCGCCAGCAGCCTAGCGGAGACCTACAATGAGCAGTTCTTC.

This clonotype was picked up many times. CDR3 protein: CASSFSSNEKLFF. The CDR3 DNA follows: TGCGCCAGCAGCTTTTCCTCAAATGAAAAACTGTTTTTT. The rearrangement joins TRBV5-1 to TRBJ1-4; no reliable D call. This CDR3 has 13 amino acids. V lost 2 bases and J 5 bases, leaving 7 bases between the germline ends. The germline CDR1 and CDR2 sequences are SGHRS and YFSETQ.

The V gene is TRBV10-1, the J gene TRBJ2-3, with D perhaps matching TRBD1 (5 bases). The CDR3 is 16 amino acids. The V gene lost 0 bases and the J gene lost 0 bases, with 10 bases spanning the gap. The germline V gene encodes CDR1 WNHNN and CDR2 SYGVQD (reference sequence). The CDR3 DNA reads TGCGCCAGCAGTGAGTCTCAACGACAGAGCACAGATACGCAGTATTTT. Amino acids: CASSESQRQSTDTQYF.

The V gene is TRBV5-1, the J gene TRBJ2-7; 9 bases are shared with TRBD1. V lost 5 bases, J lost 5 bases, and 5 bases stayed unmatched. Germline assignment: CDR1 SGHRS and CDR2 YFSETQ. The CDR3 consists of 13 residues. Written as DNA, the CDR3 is TGCGCCAGCAGTTGGACAGGGGCGAACGAGCAGTACTTC. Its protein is CASSWTGANEQYF.

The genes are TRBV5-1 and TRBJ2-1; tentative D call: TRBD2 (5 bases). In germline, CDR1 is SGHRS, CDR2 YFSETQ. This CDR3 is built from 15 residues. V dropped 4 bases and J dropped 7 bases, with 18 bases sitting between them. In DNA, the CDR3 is TGCGCCAGCAGCCCAGCGGAGCGTCTCGTGAATGAGCAGTTCTTC. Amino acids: CASSPAERLVNEQFF.

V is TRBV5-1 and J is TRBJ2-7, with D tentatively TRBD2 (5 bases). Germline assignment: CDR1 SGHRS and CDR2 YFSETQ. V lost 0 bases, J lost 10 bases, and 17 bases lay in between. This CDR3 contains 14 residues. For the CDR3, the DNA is TGCGCCAGCAGCTTGGGGTGGGGAAAGGAGGAACAGTACTTC. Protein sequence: CASSLGWGKEEQYF.

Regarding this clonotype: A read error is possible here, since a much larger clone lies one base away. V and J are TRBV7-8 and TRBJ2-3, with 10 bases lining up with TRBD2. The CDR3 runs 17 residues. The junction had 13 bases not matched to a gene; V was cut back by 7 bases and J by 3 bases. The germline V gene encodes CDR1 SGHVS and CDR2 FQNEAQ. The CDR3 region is CASIPRPPGLATDTQYF. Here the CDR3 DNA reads TGTGCCAGCATCCCTAGACCACCGGGACTAGCGACAGATACGCAGTATTTT. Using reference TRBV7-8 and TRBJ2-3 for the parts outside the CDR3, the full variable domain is GAGVSQSPRYKVAKRGQDVALRCDPISGHVSLFWYQQALGQGPEFLTYFQNEAQLDKSGLPSDRFFAERPEGSVSTLKIQRTQQEDSAVYLCASIPRPPGLATDTQYFGPGTRLTVL.

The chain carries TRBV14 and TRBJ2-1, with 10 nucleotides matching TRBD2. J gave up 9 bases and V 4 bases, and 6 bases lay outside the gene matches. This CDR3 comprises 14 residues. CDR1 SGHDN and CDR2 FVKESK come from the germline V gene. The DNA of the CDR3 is TGTGCCAGCAGCCTACCGGGACTAGCGTCTGAGCAGTTCTTC. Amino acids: CASSLPGLASEQFF.

DNA of the CDR3: TGTGCCAGCAGCTCTCCGCAGGGACAGGGGGGCCCTTCGAACACCGGGGAGCTGTTTTTT. Translating it yields CASSSPQGQGGPSNTGELFF. The V call is TRBV7-9, the J call TRBJ2-2; TRBD1 agrees at 11 bases. This CDR3 region has 20 residues. The V gene end was trimmed by 4 bases and the J gene end by 0 bases; junction bases not matched to a gene: 13. Germline V gene sequence: CDR1 SEHNR, CDR2 FQNEAQ (reference sequence).

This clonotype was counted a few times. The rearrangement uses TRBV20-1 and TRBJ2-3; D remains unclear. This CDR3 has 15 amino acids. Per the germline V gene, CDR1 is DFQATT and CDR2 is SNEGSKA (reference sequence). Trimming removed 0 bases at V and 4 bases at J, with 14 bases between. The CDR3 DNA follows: TGCAGTGCTAGAGATCCGTTGAGACCGGCAGATACGCAGTATTTT. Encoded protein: CSARDPLRPADTQYF.

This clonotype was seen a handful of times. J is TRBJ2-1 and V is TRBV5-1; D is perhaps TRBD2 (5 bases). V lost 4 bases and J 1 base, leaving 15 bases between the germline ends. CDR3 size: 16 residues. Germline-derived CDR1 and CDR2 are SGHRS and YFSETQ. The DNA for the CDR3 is TGCGCCAGCAGCGGAAAGAACGAGGGTTCCTACAATGAGCAGTTCTTC. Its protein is CASSGKNEGSYNEQFF.

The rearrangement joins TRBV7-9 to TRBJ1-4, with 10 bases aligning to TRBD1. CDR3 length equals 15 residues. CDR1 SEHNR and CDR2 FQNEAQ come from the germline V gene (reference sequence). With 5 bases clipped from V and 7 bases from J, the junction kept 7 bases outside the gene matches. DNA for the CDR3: TGTGCCAGCAGCCCCTACGGGACAGGGGCTGAAAAACTGTTTTTT. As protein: CASSPYGTGAEKLFF.